The 20 T cell receptor beta chains below were found in one sample sequenced in a study of blood T cell repertoires in COVID-19. Assay used: immunoSEQ multiplex PCR; TCRdb lists only in-frame clones, some missing. This table has approximately 230,000 clones, just over 85% appearing once. The sample taken for sequencing was peripheral blood. The receptors originated from a man older than 75 with acute or convalescent COVID-19.

The chain is built from TRBV15 and TRBJ1-4; TRBD1 matches 7 bases. The CDR3 has 19 residues. Germline loops: CDR1 LNHNV, CDR2 YYDKDF (reference sequence). The V gene end was trimmed by 3 bases and the J gene end by 2 bases; junction bases not matched to a gene: 15. The CDR3 protein is CATSSPGAGGLVTNEKLFF. DNA of the CDR3: TGTGCCACCAGCAGCCCGGGGGCAGGGGGTCTGGTGACTAATGAAAAACTGTTTTTT. Full variable domain (rest looked up from reference TRBV15 and TRBJ1-4): DAMVIQNPRYQVTQFGKPVTLSCSQTLNHNVMYWYQQKSSQAPKLLFHYYDKDFNNEADTPDNFQSRRPNTSFCFLDIRSPGLGDTAMYLCATSSPGAGGLVTNEKLFFGSGTQLSVL.

J is TRBJ1-3 and V is TRBV3-1 (or the pseudogene TRBV3-2); D is unresolved. This CDR3 is 16 amino acids long. Germline V CDR1 and CDR2: LGHDT, YNNKEL (reference sequence). Trimming stripped 2 bases from V and 0 bases from J, with 11 bases between. The CDR3 DNA sequence: TGTGCCAGCAGCCAATCTTCGACGGGCTCTGGAAACACCATATATTTT. This sequence encodes CASSQSSTGSGNTIYF.

J is TRBJ2-1 and V is TRBV5-1, with D hard to call. Germline values: CDR1 SGHRS, CDR2 YFSETQ. V lost 4 bases and J 6 bases, leaving 11 bases between the germline ends. The CDR3 is 13 residues long. CDR3 residues: CASSQQSPNEQFF. CDR3 coding DNA: TGCGCCAGCAGCCAACAAAGTCCCAATGAGCAGTTCTTC. Based on the CDR3 plus reference TRBV5-1 and TRBJ2-1, the full variable domain is KAGVTQTPRYLIKTRGQQVTLSCSPISGHRSVSWYQQTPGQGLQFLFEYFSETQRNKGNFPGRFSGRQFSNSRSEMNVSTLELGDSALYLCASSQQSPNEQFFGPGTRLTVL.

This clone was recorded many times. The chain joins TRBV6-2 or TRBV6-3 to TRBJ2-3; 8 bases fit TRBD2. This CDR3 comprises 15 residues. With V trimmed by 4 bases and J by 5 bases, 8 bases remained unmatched. In germline, CDR1 is MNHEY, CDR2 SVGEGT. The chain's CDR3 is CASSLDGGALDTQYF. CDR3 in DNA: TGTGCCAGCAGTTTGGACGGGGGGGCGTTAGATACGCAGTATTTT.

V gene TRBV28 combines with J gene TRBJ2-1; possibly TRBD2 for D (5 bases). Trimming pared 6 bases from V and 5 bases from J, leaving 11 bases between. The CDR3 sequence is 13 residues long. Germline CDR1 reads MDHEN; CDR2 reads SYDVKM. The CDR3 DNA follows: TGTGCCAGCAGATTAACTAGAAACAATGAGCAGTTCTTC. Its translation is CASRLTRNNEQFF.

The rearrangement links TRBV4-2 to TRBJ1-2; 7 bases line up with TRBD1. This CDR3 comprises 21 residues. Germline V gene lookup returns CDR1 LGHNA and CDR2 YNFKEQ. The junction had 25 bases not matched to a gene; V was cut back by 0 bases and J by 6 bases. The CDR3 sequence: CASSQDPFEGAHKGRGNGYTF. Here the CDR3 DNA reads TGTGCCAGCAGCCAAGACCCCTTTGAGGGGGCGCATAAGGGTAGAGGAAATGGCTACACCTTC.

The rearrangement uses TRBV11-2 and TRBJ1-2; 7 bases are a match to TRBD1. Germline CDR1 reads SGHAT; CDR2 reads FQNNGV. The J segment lost 4 bases and the V segment lost 8 bases, leaving 4 bases of the junction unmatched. The CDR3 has 12 amino acids. CDR3 DNA: TGTGCCAGCGGGGGACAGAGCTATGGCTACACCTTC. Translated, it gives CASGGQSYGYTF.

The chain recombines TRBV6-1 with TRBJ2-6; TRBD2 matches at 7 bases. CDR3 length equals 19 residues. With V trimmed by 4 bases and J by 1 base, 13 bases remained unmatched. The germline V gene has CDR1 MNHNS and CDR2 SASEGT. The CDR3: CASSAGSLGGSSGANVLTF. CDR3 DNA sequence: TGTGCCAGCAGTGCAGGCTCATTGGGGGGGTCATCTGGGGCCAACGTCCTGACTTTC.

This clone occurred a few times. The rearrangement uses TRBV9 and TRBJ1-3, with a weak D call TRBD1 (6 bases). V lost 3 bases to trimming and J lost 0 bases, with 7 bases between them. In germline, CDR1 is SGDLS, CDR2 YYNGEE. The CDR3 runs to 14 residues. This chain's CDR3 is CASSGTVSGNTIYF. DNA of the CDR3: TGTGCCAGCAGCGGGACAGTCTCTGGAAACACCATATATTTT.

The chain couples TRBV7-3 to TRBJ1-1, with D possibly TRBD1 on 6 matching bases. The CDR3 runs 19 residues. Looked up from germline, CDR1 is SGHTA and CDR2 is FQGTGA. V was trimmed by 0 bases and J by 0 bases, leaving 20 bases between them. CDR3 amino acids: CASSLTVGRGGGMNTEAFF. The CDR3, as DNA: TGTGCCAGCAGCTTAACAGTCGGCAGGGGTGGTGGGATGAACACTGAAGCTTTCTTT.

The V gene is TRBV18, the J gene TRBJ2-3, with 10 bases matching TRBD2. The CDR3 extends over 16 amino acids. CDR1 is KGHSH, CDR2 LQKENI, per germline. Trimming at V came to 4 bases and at J to 0 bases, leaving 4 bases not matched to a gene. The CDR3 DNA follows: TGTGCCAGCTCACTACTAGCGGGAACTAGCACAGATACGCAGTATTTT. The encoded protein is CASSLLAGTSTDTQYF.

V usage is TRBV3-1 (or the pseudogene TRBV3-2) and J usage is TRBJ2-7; tentative D call: TRBD1 (5 bases). Germline V lookup: CDR1 LGHDT, CDR2 YNNKEL (reference sequence). The CDR3 runs 15 residues. The V end lost 0 bases, the J end lost 6 bases, and 15 bases lay between the germline ends. CDR3 nucleotide sequence: TGTGCCAGCAGCCAAGATCATAGGGGTTCGGGCGAGCAGTACTTC. It codes for CASSQDHRGSGEQYF.

Worth noting for this clone: Different DNA sequences within this sample yield the same CDR3. The chain is built from TRBV18 and TRBJ1-1; 9 bases fit TRBD1. The V gene end was trimmed by 3 bases and the J gene end by 3 bases; junction bases not matched to a gene: 2. This CDR3 is built from 14 residues. CDR1 KGHSH and CDR2 LQKENI come from the germline V gene. Here the CDR3 DNA reads TGTGCCAGCTCACCCGGACAGGGGTACACTGAAGCTTTCTTT. Amino acid sequence: CASSPGQGYTEAFF.

The genes are TRBV7-9 and TRBJ1-3; the match to TRBD1 covers 7 bases. The CDR3 loop spans 16 amino acids. J lost 1 base, V lost 2 bases, and 5 bases had no gene match. Germline CDR1 reads SEHNR; CDR2 reads FQNEAQ (reference sequence). Here the CDR3 reads CASSLYKGASGNTIYF. The CDR3, as DNA: TGTGCCAGCAGCTTATATAAGGGGGCGTCTGGAAACACCATATATTTT.

V usage is TRBV24-1 and J usage is TRBJ2-3, with TRBD2 matching 8 bases. Germline CDR1 and CDR2: KGHDR and SFDVKD. The CDR3 totals 16 residues. The trim removed 0 bases at V and 0 bases at J, leaving 1 base unmatched. Written as DNA, the CDR3 is TGTGCCACCAGTGATTTGGGACTAGCTAGCACAGATACGCAGTATTTT. As protein: CATSDLGLASTDTQYF.

J is TRBJ2-7 and V is TRBV2; 7 positions agree with TRBD2. The CDR3 is made up of 15 amino acids. V shed 5 bases, J shed 6 bases, and the junction held 13 bases outside the gene matches. Germline-derived CDR1 and CDR2 are SNHLY and FYNNEI. CDR3 coding DNA: TGTGCCAGCAGTAAAAGTCGGGAGGTGACTTCCGAGCAGTACTTC. It encodes CASSKSREVTSEQYF.

CDR3 in amino acids: CASRQGALSGANVLTF. CDR3 nucleotide sequence: TGTGCCAGTAGACAGGGGGCCCTCTCTGGGGCCAACGTCCTGACTTTC. The genes are TRBV19 and TRBJ2-6; 9 bases are shared with TRBD1. With V trimmed by 6 bases and J by 0 bases, 3 bases remained unmatched. This CDR3 is built from 16 residues. Germline-derived CDR1 and CDR2 are LNHDA and SQIVND (reference sequence).

The V call is TRBV5-6, the J call TRBJ1-3, with D unclear. The CDR3 loop spans 14 amino acids. The V end was cut by 4 bases, the J end by 0 bases, with 8 bases between. CDR1 and CDR2 from the germline V gene are SGHDT and YYEEEE. This CDR3 is CASSLTYSGNTIYF. The CDR3 coding sequence is TGTGCCAGCAGCCTGACATACTCTGGAAACACCATATATTTT.

The chain carries TRBV28 and TRBJ2-5, with 8 bases that match TRBD1. J was trimmed by 5 bases and V by 5 bases; bases with no gene match: 4. This CDR3 region has 13 residues. The germline gives CDR1 MDHEN, CDR2 SYDVKM. The CDR3 nucleotides are TGTGCCAGCAGTCAAGGACAGGGTGAGACCCAGTACTTC. It specifies CASSQGQGETQYF.

CDR3 amino acids: CASSLSTGRAGNTEAFF. In DNA, the CDR3 is TGTGCCAGCAGTTTATCGACGGGGAGGGCCGGGAACACTGAAGCTTTCTTT. The V gene is TRBV27, the J gene TRBJ1-1; D gene ambiguous. The ends were cut back, 0 bases at V and 1 base at J, with 15 bases in the middle. The CDR3 spans 17 residues. CDR1 and CDR2 (germline): MNHEY, SMNVEV (reference sequence).